This T cell receptor beta chain was profiled in a study of cytomegalovirus exposure and HLA in healthy donors. Findings and caveats of the study: Across donors, most TCRs were seen rarely, yet some public ones were widespread.

With respect to this clone: What it binds is unknown.

Trimming took 2 bases from V and 0 from J; bases not matched to a gene: 8. CDR3 length: 17 residues. Germline CDR1 MNHEY, CDR2 SMNVEV (reference sequence). Repertoires were generated with immunoSEQ multiplex PCR, while TCRdb's copy carries only in-frame clones and drops some. Here the sample spans under 200,000 clones, about 81% being singletons. The donors were part of the roughly 120-subject validation cohort, which stood apart from the roughly 670-subject first cohort. The chain couples TRBV27 to TRBJ2-3; 7 bases are a match to TRBD1. The clonotype was recovered from a woman aged 30 to 39 in good health and CMV-seronegative. Sequencing input: PBMCs. The DNA of the CDR3 is TGTGCCAGCAGTTTACTTCGAGCGACAGGGAGCACAGATACGCAGTATTTT. Encoded protein: CASSLLRATGSTDTQYF.